The 6 T cell receptor beta chains below all came from one sample that was sequenced in a study of OX40 agonist ivuxolimab in advanced cancers. The assay was immunoSEQ multiplex PCR, and TCRdb's table has in-frame clones only and misses some. This repertoire shows approximately 54,000 clones, more than 85% found once; its top ten account for around 8.7%. The sequencing here drew on CD4+ or CD8+ T cells sorted from blood, taken in a trial of the OX40 agonist ivuxolimab. The source is an adult with an advanced solid tumor such as melanoma, head and neck, liver or kidney cancer.

The V call is TRBV13, the J call TRBJ2-7; D may correspond to TRBD1 or TRBD2 (5 bases each). Germline-derived CDR1 and CDR2 are PRHDT and FYEKMQ (reference sequence). Between the trimmed V and J ends, which lost 5 bases and 2 bases, there was a span of 13 bases. The CDR3 covers 14 residues. CDR3 protein: CASSPRDGTYEQYF. The CDR3 nucleotides read TGTGCCAGCAGCCCTCGGGACGGCACCTACGAGCAGTACTTC.

J is TRBJ1-2 and V is TRBV19; D remains ambiguous. Between the trimmed V and J ends, which lost 0 bases and 4 bases, there was a span of 6 bases. This CDR3 region has 13 residues. The germline CDR1 and CDR2 sequences are LNHDA and SQIVND (reference sequence). Here the CDR3 reads CASSIDPTYGYTF. CDR3 DNA sequence: TGTGCCAGTAGTATAGATCCCACCTATGGCTACACCTTC.

About this clone: A much larger clone sits a single nucleotide away, making a read error possible. The chain is built from TRBV5-1 and TRBJ1-1, with a weak D call TRBD1 (6 bases). Germline V gene data show CDR1 as SGHRS and CDR2 as YFSETQ. Trimming removed 0 bases from V and 1 base from J, with 10 bases in between. This CDR3 has 15 amino acids. This CDR3 is CASSLVGGANTEAFF. The DNA for the CDR3 is TGCGCCAGCAGCTTGGTTGGGGGGGCGAACACTGAAGCTTTCTTT.

The gene calls are TRBV18 and TRBJ2-1; 12 bases fit TRBD2. This CDR3 is 18 amino acids long. Germline V gene sequence: CDR1 KGHSH, CDR2 LQKENI. The ends lost 0 bases at V and 5 bases at J; junction bases unmatched: 8. This chain's CDR3 is CASSPPEDRLAGDNEQFF. CDR3 bases: TGTGCCAGCTCACCACCGGAGGACCGACTAGCGGGAGACAATGAGCAGTTCTTC.

This rearrangement joins TRBV4-3 to TRBJ2-7; TRBD1 agrees at 8 bases. Germline loops: CDR1 LGHNA, CDR2 YSLEER. This CDR3 spans 13 amino acids. After removal of 0 bases from V and 5 bases from J, the junction contained 0 bases not matched to a gene. As DNA, the CDR3 is TGCGCCAGCAGCCAAGAGGACAGGGACGAGCAGTACTTC. Its protein product is CASSQEDRDEQYF.

The rearrangement joins TRBV27 to TRBJ2-7; 8 bases are a match to TRBD2. The CDR3 runs to 13 residues. Germline V gives CDR1 MNHEY, CDR2 SMNVEV (reference sequence). The junction had 5 bases not matched to a gene; V was cut back by 6 bases and J by 4 bases. The CDR3 DNA is TGTGCCAGCAGCTTGGCGGGAGGTTACGAGCAGTACTTC. Amino acids: CASSLAGGYEQYF.